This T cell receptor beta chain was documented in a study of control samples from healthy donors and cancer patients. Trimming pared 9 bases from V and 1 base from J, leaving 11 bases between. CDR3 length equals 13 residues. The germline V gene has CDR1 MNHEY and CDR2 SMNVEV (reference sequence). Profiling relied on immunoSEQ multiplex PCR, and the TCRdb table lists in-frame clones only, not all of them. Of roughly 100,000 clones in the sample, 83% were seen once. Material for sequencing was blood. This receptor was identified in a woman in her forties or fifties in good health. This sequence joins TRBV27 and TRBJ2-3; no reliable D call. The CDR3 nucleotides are TGTGCCAGTGCAATAGATGGCACAGATACGCAGTATTTT. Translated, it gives CASAIDGTDTQYF.